This is a list of T cell receptor beta chains from one sample in a study of blood T cell repertoires in COVID-19. Clones were sequenced by immunoSEQ multiplex PCR, and TCRdb holds only the in-frame ones, with some missing. The sample contains 120,000 to 150,000 clones, about four fifths of which appear only once. The source material was peripheral blood. The receptors derive from a human donor with acute or convalescent COVID-19. The donor label of this sample is uncertain. Both conserved end residues are part of each CDR3. The D gene is left open where the match is weak. The listing skips clone size in some rows; elsewhere it reads once, few, many or a size class.

.	TRBV10-3	TRBJ1-1	TRBD1	CATNTGGRVEAFF	TGTGCCACCAATACAGGGGGAAGAGTTGAAGCTTTCTTT
.	TRBV11-1	TRBJ1-2	.	CAPGRGRFGYTF	TGTGCCCCGGGGAGGGGAAGGTTTGGCTACACCTTC
.	TRBV2	TRBJ1-5	TRBD1	CASNPGQGNGNQPQHF	TGTGCCAGCAACCCGGGACAGGGAAATGGCAATCAGCCCCAGCATTTT
.	TRBV5-1	TRBJ2-7	TRBD2	CASSHSGGGSVYEQYF	TGCGCCAGCAGCCACTCCGGGGGGGGAAGCGTCTACGAGCAGTACTTC
.	TRBV19	TRBJ1-5	TRBD1	CASSIQGQGAIKQPQHF	TGTGCCAGTAGTATACAAGGACAGGGGGCGATTAAACAGCCCCAGCATTTT
.	TRBV6-5	TRBJ1-2	.	CASSSFSYGYTF	TGTGCCAGCAGTTCCTTTAGCTATGGCTACACCTTC
.	TRBV5-4	TRBJ2-1	TRBD1	CASSVSPQGSEQFF	TGTGCCAGCAGCGTAAGCCCACAGGGGAGTGAGCAGTTCTTC
.	TRBV4-1	TRBJ1-3	.	CASSPWGEIGNTIYF	TGCGCCAGCAGCCCTTGGGGGGAGATTGGAAACACCATATATTTT
.	TRBV27	TRBJ2-7	TRBD2	CASSPGLAGEQYF	TGTGCCAGCAGCCCAGGTCTAGCGGGTGAGCAGTACTTC
.	TRBV2	TRBJ1-1	.	CASTPFRSSNTEAFF	TGTGCCAGCACCCCCTTCAGGTCATCGAACACTGAAGCTTTCTTT
once	TRBV11-2	TRBJ2-3	.	CASSLEGLAGDTQYF	TGTGCCAGCAGCTTAGAGGGCCTGGCGGGAGATACGCAGTATTTT
.	TRBV10-3	TRBJ2-5	TRBD2	CAISDPSGEGNQETQYF	TGTGCCATCAGTGATCCTAGCGGGGAGGGGAACCAAGAGACCCAGTACTTC
.	TRBV5-1	TRBJ1-2	.	CASSLDRYDGYTF	TGCGCCAGCAGCTTGGATCGGTATGATGGCTACACCTTC
.	TRBV19	TRBJ1-4	.	CASSTRTAFEVGKLFF	TGTGCCAGTAGTACCAGGACAGCCTTCGAGGTTGGAAAACTGTTTTTT
.	TRBV24-1	TRBJ2-3	TRBD2	CATSDLRGGGTDTQYF	TGTGCCACCAGTGATCTCCGGGGGGGAGGAACAGATACGCAGTATTTT
.	TRBV19	TRBJ1-1	TRBD1	CASAPGQTNTEAFF	TGTGCCTCCGCTCCGGGACAGACGAACACTGAAGCTTTCTTT
few	TRBV12-3/TRBV12-4	TRBJ1-2	.	CASTLGGGYTF	TGTGCCAGCACTCTGGGAGGTGGCTACACCTTC
.	TRBV12-5	TRBJ2-5	TRBD2	CASAPPRGGGETQYF	TGTGCTAGTGCCCCGCCTAGGGGCGGGGGAGAGACCCAGTACTTC
few	TRBV10-3	TRBJ1-4	.	CAISDGAAEKLFF	TGTGCCATCAGTGATGGGGCAGCTGAAAAACTGTTTTTT
.	TRBV27	TRBJ1-1	TRBD1	CASSFTQGATEAFF	TGTGCCAGCAGTTTCACACAGGGGGCCACTGAAGCTTTCTTT
.	TRBV24-1	TRBJ1-2	.	CATSEHRVNYGYTF	TGTGCCACCAGTGAACACAGGGTTAACTATGGCTACACCTTC
once	TRBV5-1	TRBJ2-1	TRBD1	CASSSPSRGRGLYNEQFF	TGCGCCAGCAGCTCCCCGAGCAGGGGGCGAGGCCTCTACAATGAGCAGTTCTTC
.	TRBV7-6	TRBJ2-2	.	CASSPRWGQLGTGELFF	TGTGCCAGCAGCCCCCGGTGGGGGCAGCTAGGCACCGGGGAGCTGTTTTTT
few	TRBV5-4	TRBJ2-2	TRBD1	CASSLGQGRIGTGELFF	TGTGCCAGCAGCTTGGGACAGGGTAGAATCGGCACCGGGGAGCTGTTTTTT
.	TRBV2	TRBJ1-1	TRBD1	CASETQGRNTEAFF	TGTGCCAGCGAAACACAGGGGAGGAACACTGAAGCTTTCTTT
.	TRBV27	TRBJ1-1	.	CASRTQGHTEAFF	TGTGCCAGCAGGACACAGGGTCACACTGAAGCTTTCTTT
.	TRBV11-2	TRBJ2-2	.	CASSSYRTRAGELFF	TGTGCCAGCAGTTCCTATCGAACCCGGGCCGGGGAGCTGTTTTTT
.	TRBV2	TRBJ1-5	.	CASSETGGSRQPQHF	TGTGCCAGCAGTGAAACGGGTGGGAGCCGACAGCCCCAGCATTTT
.	TRBV30	TRBJ2-3	TRBD2	CAWSSNSGASTDTQYF	TGTGCCTGGAGTTCCAATAGCGGGGCTAGCACAGATACGCAGTATTTT
.	TRBV12-3/TRBV12-4	TRBJ1-3	.	CASSFSGTNTIYF	TGTGCCAGCAGTTTTTCAGGAACAAACACCATATATTTT
once	TRBV5-1	TRBJ1-1	.	CASSSRNTEAFF	TGCGCCAGCTCCAGTCGGAACACTGAAGCTTTCTTT
.	TRBV4-1	TRBJ1-4	.	CASRPPPSGHLATNEKLFF	TGCGCCAGCAGGCCCCCCCCTTCGGGACACCTTGCAACTAATGAAAAACTGTTTTTT